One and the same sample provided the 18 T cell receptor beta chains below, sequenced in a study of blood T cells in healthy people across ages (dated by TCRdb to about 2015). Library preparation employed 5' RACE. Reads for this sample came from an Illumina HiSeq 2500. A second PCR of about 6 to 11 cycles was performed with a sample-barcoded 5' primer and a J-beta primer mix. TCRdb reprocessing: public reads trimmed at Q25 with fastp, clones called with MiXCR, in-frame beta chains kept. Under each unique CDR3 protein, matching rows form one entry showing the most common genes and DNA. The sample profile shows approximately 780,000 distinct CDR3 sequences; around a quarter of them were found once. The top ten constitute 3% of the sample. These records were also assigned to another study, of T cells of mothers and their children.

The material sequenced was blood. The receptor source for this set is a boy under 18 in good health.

CDR3 coding DNA: TGCGCCAGCAGCCGGTCTTCCGGGGAGCTGTTTTTT. Protein: CASSRSSGELFF. The V and J genes are TRBV4-1 and TRBJ2-2, with D hard to call. This CDR3 is 12 amino acids long. The V gene lost 4 bases and the J gene lost 6 bases, with 6 bases spanning the gap. CDR1 and CDR2 from the germline V gene are MGHRA and YSYEKL.

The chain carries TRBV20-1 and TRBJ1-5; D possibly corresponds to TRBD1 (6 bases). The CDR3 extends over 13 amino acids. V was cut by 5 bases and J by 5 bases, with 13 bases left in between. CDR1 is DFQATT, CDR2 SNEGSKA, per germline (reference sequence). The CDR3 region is CSAGGKGDQPQHF. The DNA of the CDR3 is TGCAGTGCTGGGGGCAAGGGAGATCAGCCCCAGCATTTT.

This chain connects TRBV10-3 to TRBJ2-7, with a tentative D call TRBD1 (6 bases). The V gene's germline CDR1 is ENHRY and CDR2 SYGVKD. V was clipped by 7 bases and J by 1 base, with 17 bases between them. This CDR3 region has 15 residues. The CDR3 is CAINSGELRSYEQYF. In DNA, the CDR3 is TGTGCCATCAATTCAGGGGAGCTCCGATCCTACGAGCAGTACTTC.

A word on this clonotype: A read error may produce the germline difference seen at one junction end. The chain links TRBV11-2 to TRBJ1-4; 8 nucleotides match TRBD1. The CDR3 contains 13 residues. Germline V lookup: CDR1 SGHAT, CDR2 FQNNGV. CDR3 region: CNDRGFVNEKLFF. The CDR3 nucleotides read TGCAATGACAGGGGATTTGTTAATGAAAAACTGTTTTTT.

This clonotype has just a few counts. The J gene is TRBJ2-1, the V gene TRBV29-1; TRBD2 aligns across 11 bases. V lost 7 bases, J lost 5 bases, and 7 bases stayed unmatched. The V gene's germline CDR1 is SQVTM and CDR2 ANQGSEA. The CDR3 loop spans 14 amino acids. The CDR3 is CSAVAGGRHNEQFF. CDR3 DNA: TGCAGCGCAGTAGCGGGGGGGAGGCACAATGAGCAGTTCTTC.

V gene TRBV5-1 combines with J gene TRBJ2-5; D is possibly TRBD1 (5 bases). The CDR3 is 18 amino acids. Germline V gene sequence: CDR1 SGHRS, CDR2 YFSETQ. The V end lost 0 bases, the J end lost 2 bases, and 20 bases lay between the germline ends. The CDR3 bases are TGCGCCAGCAGCTTGGGGGCTGGGGCTCTAGGCGGTCAAGAGACCCAGTACTTC. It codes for CASSLGAGALGGQETQYF.

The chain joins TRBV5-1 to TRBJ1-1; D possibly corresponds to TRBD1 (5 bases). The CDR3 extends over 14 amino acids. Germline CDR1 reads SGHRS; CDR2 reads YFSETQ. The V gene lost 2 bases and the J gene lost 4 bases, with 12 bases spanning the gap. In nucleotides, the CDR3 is TGCGCCAGCAGCTTCCGGTCGGGGGGCACTGAAGCTTTCTTT. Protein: CASSFRSGGTEAFF.

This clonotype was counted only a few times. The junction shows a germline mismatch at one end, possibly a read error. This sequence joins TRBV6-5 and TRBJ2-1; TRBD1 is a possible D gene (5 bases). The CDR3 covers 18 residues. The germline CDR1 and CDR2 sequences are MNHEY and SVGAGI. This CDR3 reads CASSYSILTRAHQNEQLF. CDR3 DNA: TGTGCCAGCAGTTACTCGATATTGACCAGGGCTCACCAAAATGAGCAGCTCTTC.

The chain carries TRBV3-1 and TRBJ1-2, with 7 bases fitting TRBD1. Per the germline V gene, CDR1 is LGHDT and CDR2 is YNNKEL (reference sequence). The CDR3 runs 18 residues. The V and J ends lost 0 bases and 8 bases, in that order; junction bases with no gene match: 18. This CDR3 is CASSQDRKRGRGSWGYTF. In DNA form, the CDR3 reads TGTGCCAGCAGCCAAGATCGGAAAAGGGGGCGAGGTTCCTGGGGCTACACCTTC.

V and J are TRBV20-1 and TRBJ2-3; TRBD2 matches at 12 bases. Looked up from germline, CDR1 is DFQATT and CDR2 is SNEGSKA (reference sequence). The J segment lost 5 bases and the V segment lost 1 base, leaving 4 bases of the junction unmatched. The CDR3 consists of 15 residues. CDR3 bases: TGCAGTGCTAGAGGCCTAGCGGGGGGGCTAGATACGCAGTATTTT. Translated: CSARGLAGGLDTQYF.

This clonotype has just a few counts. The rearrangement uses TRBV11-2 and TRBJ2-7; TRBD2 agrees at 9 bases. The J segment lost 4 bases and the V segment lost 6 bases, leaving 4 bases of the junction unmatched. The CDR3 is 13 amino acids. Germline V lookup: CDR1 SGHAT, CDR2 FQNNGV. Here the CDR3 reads CASSQRGVYEQYF. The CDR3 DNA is TGTGCCAGCAGTCAGCGGGGGGTATACGAGCAGTACTTC.

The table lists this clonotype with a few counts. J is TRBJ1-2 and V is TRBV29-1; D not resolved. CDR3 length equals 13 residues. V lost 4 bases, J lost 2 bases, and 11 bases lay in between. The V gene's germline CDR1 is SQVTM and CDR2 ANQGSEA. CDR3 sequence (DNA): TGCAGCGTTGGGCAGGCTAGGAACTATGGCTACACCTTC. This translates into CSVGQARNYGYTF.

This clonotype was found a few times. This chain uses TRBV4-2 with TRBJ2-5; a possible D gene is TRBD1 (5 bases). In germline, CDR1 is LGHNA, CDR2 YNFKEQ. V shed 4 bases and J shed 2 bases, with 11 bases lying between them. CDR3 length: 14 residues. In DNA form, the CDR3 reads TGTGCCAGCAGCCCCCGACAGAGACAAGAGACCCAGTACTTC. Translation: CASSPRQRQETQYF.

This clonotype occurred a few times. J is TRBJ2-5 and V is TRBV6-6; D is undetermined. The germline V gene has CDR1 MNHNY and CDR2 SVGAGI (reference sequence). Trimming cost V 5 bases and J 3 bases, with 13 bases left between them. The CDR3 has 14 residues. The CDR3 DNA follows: TGTGCCAGCAGTCCGTGGGTCAGTAAAGAGACCCAGTACTTC. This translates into CASSPWVSKETQYF.

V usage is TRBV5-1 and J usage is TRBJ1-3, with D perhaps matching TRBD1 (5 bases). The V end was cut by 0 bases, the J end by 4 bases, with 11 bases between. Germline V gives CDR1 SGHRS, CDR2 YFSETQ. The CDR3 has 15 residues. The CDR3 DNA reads TGCGCCAGCAGCTTGGCGGACAAGGACGGAAACACCATATATTTT. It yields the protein CASSLADKDGNTIYF.

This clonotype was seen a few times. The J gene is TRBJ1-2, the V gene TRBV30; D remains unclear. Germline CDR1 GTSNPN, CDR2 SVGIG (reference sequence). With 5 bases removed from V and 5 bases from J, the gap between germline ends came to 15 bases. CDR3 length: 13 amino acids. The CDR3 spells CAWGEGPGYGYTF. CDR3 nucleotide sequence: TGTGCCTGGGGGGAAGGTCCGGGATATGGCTACACCTTC.

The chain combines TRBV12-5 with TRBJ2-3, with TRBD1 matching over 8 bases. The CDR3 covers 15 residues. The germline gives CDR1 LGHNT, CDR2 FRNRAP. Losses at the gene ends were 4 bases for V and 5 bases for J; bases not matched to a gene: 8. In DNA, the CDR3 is TGTGCTAGTGGTTCACGACAGGGGCCGGGAGATACGCAGTATTTT. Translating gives CASGSRQGPGDTQYF.

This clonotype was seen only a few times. As DNA, the CDR3 is TGTGCCAGCAGCTTAGGGACAGGGGGCCATCAGACCCAGTACTTC. It encodes CASSLGTGGHQTQYF. V and J are TRBV7-3 and TRBJ2-5; 12 positions match TRBD1. Losses at the gene ends were 2 bases for V and 6 bases for J; bases not matched to a gene: 4. There are 15 residues in the CDR3. CDR1 and CDR2 from the germline V gene are SGHTA and FQGTGA.